The clone carrying this T cell receptor (beta chain) was seen a handful of times. Its antigen is undetermined. The sample belongs to a study of cytomegalovirus exposure and HLA in healthy donors. The wider study: Out of approximately 170 million T cells, an earlier analysis found 117 million unique TCR beta sequences in total.

Findings and caveats of the study: Later analysis demonstrated an association between a missense DCLRE1C variant and TCR beta V- and J-gene trimming. Researchers reported in a later analysis that common viral pathogens appeared linked to several top clusters.

V lost 0 bases, J lost 2 bases, and 20 bases lay in between. CDR3 size: 18 residues. Germline assignment: CDR1 MGHRA and CDR2 YSYEKL. PCR was performed using 60 Vbeta and 13 Jbeta primers. Original data processing: Unique TCR beta chains numbered roughly 84 million in a later analysis, with about 9.9 million shared. Clones were sequenced by immunoSEQ multiplex PCR, and TCRdb holds only the in-frame ones, with some missing. D and trimming come from the DNA, and the V and J calls and clone size come from that table. The sample lists around 150,000 clones; 80% were seen once. Sample: PBMCs. The sequence was obtained from a man younger than 35 in good health and CMV-seropositive. This rearrangement joins TRBV4-1 to TRBJ2-7; D is perhaps TRBD1 (6 bases). The CDR3 DNA follows: TGCGCCAGCAGCCAAGATATAATTCTCGGACAGAAACCCTACGAGCAGTACTTC. This translates into CASSQDIILGQKPYEQYF.